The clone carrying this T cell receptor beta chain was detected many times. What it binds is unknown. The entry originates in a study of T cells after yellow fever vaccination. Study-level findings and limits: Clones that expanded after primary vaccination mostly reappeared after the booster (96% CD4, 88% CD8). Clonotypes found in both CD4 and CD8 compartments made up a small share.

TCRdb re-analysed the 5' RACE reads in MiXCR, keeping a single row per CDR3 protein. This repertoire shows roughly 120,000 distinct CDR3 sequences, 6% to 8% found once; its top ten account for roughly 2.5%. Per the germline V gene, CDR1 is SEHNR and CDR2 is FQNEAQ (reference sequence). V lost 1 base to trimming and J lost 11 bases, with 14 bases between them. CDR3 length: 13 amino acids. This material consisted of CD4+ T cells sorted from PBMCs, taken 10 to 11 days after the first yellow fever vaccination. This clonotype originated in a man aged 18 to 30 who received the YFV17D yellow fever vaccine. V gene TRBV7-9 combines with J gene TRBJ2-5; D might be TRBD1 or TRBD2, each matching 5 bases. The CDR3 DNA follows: TGTGCCAGCAGCTTAGATGGGACCCCTGAACAGTACTTC. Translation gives CASSLDGTPEQYF.